One T cell receptor (beta chain) is described in this entry. Its specificity is not known. A much larger clone differs from this one at a single base, so this may be a read error. This entry comes from a study of T cell repertoires in cytomegalovirus infection. On the study more broadly: HLA-B-restricted CMV epitopes that are well studied were used alongside recently identified HLA-C-restricted ones. It was the public TCR beta signatures that indicated both CMV infection and matching HLA type.

Germline CDR1 and CDR2: SGHTA and FQGNSA. This CDR3 contains 16 residues. Study outcomes and limitations: Of the TCR beta families, the public ones yielded a cumulative frequency that identified carriers of CMV plus the relevant HLA. Clonotypes of TCR beta that were HLA-C-restricted and CMV-specific dominated the ex vivo response.

One entry per CDR3 protein results from TCRdb running MiXCR on the reads. The sample yields about 890,000 distinct CDR3 sequences, under 40% seen once. This TCR came from a human donor in good health (CMV status not recorded). Some clones in this sample may be carry-over from other donors' samples. The chain joins TRBV7-2 to TRBJ2-3; tentative D call: TRBD2 (5 bases). The sequencing here drew on cultured CD8+ T cells from PBMCs, taken from culture after CMV antigen stimulation. CDR3: CAGSLARNVDFDTQYF. Here the CDR3 DNA reads TGTGCCGGCAGCTTAGCGCGGAACGTAGATTTCGATACGCAGTATTTT.